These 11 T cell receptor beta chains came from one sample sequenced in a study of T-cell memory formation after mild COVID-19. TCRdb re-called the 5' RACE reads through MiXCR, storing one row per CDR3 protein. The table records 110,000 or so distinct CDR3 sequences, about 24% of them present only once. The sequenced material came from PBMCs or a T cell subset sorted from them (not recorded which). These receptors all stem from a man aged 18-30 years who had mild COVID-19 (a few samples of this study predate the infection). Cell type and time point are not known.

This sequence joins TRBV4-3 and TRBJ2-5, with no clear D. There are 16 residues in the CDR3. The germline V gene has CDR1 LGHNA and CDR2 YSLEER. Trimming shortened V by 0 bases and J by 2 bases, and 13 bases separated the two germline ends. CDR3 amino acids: CASSQDIVSGQETQYF. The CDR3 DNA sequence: TGCGCCAGCAGCCAAGATATAGTCTCGGGTCAAGAGACCCAGTACTTC.

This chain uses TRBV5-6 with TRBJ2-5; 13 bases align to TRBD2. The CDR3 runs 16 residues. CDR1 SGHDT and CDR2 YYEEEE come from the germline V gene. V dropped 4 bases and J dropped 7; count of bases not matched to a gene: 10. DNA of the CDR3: TGTGCCAGCAGCCCTGGTACTAGCGGGGGGGCGGGGACCCAGTACTTC. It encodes CASSPGTSGGAGTQYF.

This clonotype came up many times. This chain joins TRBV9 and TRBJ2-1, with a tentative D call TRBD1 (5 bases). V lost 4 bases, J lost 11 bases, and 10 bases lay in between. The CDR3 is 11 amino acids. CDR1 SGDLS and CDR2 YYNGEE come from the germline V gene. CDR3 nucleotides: TGTGCCAGCAGCCCAGGGTCCCAGCAGTTCTTC. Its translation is CASSPGSQQFF.

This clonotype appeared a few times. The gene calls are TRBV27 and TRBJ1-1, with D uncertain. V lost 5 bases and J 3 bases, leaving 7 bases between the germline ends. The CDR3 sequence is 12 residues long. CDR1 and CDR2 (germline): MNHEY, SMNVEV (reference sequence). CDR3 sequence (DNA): TGTGCCAGCAGTCACCGATACACTGAAGCTTTCTTT. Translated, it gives CASSHRYTEAFF.

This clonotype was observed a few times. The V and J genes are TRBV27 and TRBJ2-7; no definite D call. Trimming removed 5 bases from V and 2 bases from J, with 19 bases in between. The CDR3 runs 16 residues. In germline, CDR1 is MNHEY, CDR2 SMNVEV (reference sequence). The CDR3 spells CASSQLGPSDPYEQYF. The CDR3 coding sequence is TGTGCCAGCAGTCAGCTTGGACCTTCGGACCCCTACGAGCAGTACTTC.

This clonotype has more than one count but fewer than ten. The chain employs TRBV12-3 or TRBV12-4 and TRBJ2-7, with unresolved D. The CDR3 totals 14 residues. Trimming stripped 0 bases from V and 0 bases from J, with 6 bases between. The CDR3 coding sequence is TGTGCCAGCAGTTTAGCGGGCAACTCCTACGAGCAGTACTTC. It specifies CASSLAGNSYEQYF.

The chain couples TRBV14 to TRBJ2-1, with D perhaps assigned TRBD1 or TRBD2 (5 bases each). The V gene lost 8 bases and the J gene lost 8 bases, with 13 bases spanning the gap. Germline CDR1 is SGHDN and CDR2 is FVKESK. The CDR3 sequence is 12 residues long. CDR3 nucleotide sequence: TGTGCCAGCGGTGTTCGGGGACATGAGCAGTTCTTC. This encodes CASGVRGHEQFF.

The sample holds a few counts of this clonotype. In nucleotides, the CDR3 is TGTGCCAGCAGCCCGAGCGGGGGAGACACCGGGGAGCTGTTTTTT. Its protein product is CASSPSGGDTGELFF. This chain links TRBV11-2 with TRBJ2-2, with TRBD2 matching 8 bases. In germline, CDR1 is SGHAT, CDR2 FQNNGV. The CDR3 contains 15 residues. Germline trimming cut 5 bases from V and 3 bases from J; bases unmatched to any gene: 5. Filled out from reference TRBV11-2 and TRBJ2-2, the complete variable domain reads EAGVAQSPRYKIIEKRQSVAFWCNPISGHATLYWYQQILGQGPKLLIQFQNNGVVDDSQLPKDRFSAERLKGVDSTLKIQPAKLEDSAVYLCASSPSGGDTGELFFGEGSRLTVL.

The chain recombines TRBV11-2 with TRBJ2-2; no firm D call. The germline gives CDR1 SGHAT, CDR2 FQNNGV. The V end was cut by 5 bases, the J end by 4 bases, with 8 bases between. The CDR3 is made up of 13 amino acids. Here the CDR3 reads CASSVYSTGELFF. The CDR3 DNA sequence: TGTGCCAGCAGCGTATACAGCACCGGGGAGCTGTTTTTT.

The CDR3 loop is CASTGLESYEQYF. In nucleotides, the CDR3 is TGTGCCAGCACAGGGTTGGAGTCCTACGAGCAGTACTTC. The J gene is TRBJ2-7, the V gene TRBV11-2; TRBD1 might be the D (5 bases). Trimming left V 7 bases short and J 1 base short, with 11 bases between. The CDR3 covers 13 residues. Germline V gene sequence: CDR1 SGHAT, CDR2 FQNNGV.

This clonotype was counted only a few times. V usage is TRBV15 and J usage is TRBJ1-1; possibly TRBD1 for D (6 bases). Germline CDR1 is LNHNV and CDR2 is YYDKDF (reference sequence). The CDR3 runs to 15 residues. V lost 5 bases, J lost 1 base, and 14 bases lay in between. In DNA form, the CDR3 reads TGTGCCACCAGCGGGAACAGGGACCGGAACACTGAAGCTTTCTTT. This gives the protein CATSGNRDRNTEAFF.